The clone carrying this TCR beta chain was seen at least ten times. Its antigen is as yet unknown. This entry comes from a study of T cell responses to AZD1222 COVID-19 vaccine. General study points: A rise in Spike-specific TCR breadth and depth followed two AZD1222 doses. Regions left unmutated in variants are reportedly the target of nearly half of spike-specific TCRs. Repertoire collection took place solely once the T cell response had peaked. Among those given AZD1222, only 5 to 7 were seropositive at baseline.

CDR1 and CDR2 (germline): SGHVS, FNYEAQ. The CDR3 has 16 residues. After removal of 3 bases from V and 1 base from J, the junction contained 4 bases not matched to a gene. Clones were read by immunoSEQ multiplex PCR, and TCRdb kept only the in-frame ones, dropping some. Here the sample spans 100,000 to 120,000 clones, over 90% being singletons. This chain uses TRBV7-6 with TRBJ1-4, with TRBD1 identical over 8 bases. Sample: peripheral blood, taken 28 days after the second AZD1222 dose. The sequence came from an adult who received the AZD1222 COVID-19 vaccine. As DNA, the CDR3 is TGTGCCAGCAGCTTCGGGGGGACAGGAACTAATGAAAAACTGTTTTTT. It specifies CASSFGGTGTNEKLFF.